The following is a T cell receptor beta chain sequence with its context. Its antigen is currently unknown. Germline V lookup: CDR1 MNHNS, CDR2 SASEGT. The V gene lost 5 bases and the J gene lost 7 bases, with 12 bases spanning the gap. The CDR3 is 14 residues long. Using immunoSEQ multiplex PCR, the repertoire was profiled, and TCRdb retains in-frame clones only, with some absent. The sample carries 40,000 to 55,000 clones, 70% to 85% recorded once. The sort gate was single viable CD3+CD4+CD8-CD45RO+ cells for memory CD4+ T cells. Total CD4+ T cells were enriched by CD4 positive selection. This entry comes from a study of memory CD4+ T cells and cytomegalovirus serostatus. Turning to the study itself: Of the healthy Belgian adults, fewer than 10 were CMV seropositive and 20 to 30 seronegative.

Whole-study results and caveats: The CMV-associated TCR signature appears largely within the CD4+ memory repertoire. About 40% of the 164 known CMV-associated TCRbeta sequences appeared in CD4+ memory.

Input material: memory CD4+ T cells from blood. The chain has TRBV6-1 and TRBJ1-6, with D perhaps matching TRBD1 (5 bases). The receptor was isolated from an adult in good health and CMV-seronegative. The CDR3 nucleotides read TGTGCCAGCAGTTTGAGGGGCCAAAATTCACCCCTCCACTTT. It codes for CASSLRGQNSPLHF.